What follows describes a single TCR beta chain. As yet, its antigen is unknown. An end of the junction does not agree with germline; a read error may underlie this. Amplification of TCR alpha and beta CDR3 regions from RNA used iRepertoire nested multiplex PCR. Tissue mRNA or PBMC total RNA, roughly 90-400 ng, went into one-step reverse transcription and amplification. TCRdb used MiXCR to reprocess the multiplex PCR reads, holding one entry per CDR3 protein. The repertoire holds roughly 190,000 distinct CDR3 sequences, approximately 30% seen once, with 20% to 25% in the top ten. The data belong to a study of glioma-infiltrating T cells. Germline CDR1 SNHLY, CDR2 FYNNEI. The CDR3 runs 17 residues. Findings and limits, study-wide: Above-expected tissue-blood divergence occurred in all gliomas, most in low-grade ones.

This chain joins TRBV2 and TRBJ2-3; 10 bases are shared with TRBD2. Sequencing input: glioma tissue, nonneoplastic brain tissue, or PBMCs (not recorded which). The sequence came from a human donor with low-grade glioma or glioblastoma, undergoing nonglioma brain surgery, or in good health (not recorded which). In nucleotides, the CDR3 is TGTGCCAGCAGTGAGATCAAGAGCGGGAGGGCCGAAGATAAGCAGTATTTT. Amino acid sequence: CASSEIKSGRAEDKQYF.